A selection of T cell receptor beta chains follows, all from one sample in a study of control samples from healthy donors and cancer patients. Sequenced by immunoSEQ multiplex PCR; TCRdb stores in-frame clones only, minus some. The data hold approximately 94,000 clones, with approximately 90% observed a single time. The sample consisted of blood. The receptor set was obtained from a woman in her 30s in good health. CDR3s include the opening cysteine and the closing phenylalanine or tryptophan. Each record gives: J gene, D gene, V gene, CDR3 protein, CDR3 DNA. The D gene is left open where the match is weak.

>TRBJ1-3|TRBD1|TRBV7-7
CASSPRGWKSSGNTIYF
TGTGCCAGCAGCCCCAGGGGGTGGAAAAGCTCTGGAAACACCATATATTTT
>TRBJ1-3|NA|TRBV19
CASKGAVLGNTIYF
TGTGCCAGCAAGGGTGCGGTCCTAGGAAACACCATATATTTT
>TRBJ1-5|NA|TRBV19
CASSIGPRRRNNQPQHF
TGTGCCAGTAGTATTGGGCCTAGGAGGAGAAATAATCAGCCCCAGCATTTT
>TRBJ1-1|NA|TRBV18
CASSPPENLMNTEAFF
TGTGCCAGCTCACCACCGGAGAACCTCATGAACACTGAAGCTTTCTTT
>TRBJ1-1|NA|TRBV6-5
CASSRGRNTEAFF
TGTGCCAGTTCGAGGGGACGGAACACTGAAGCTTTCTTT
>TRBJ1-5|TRBD1|TRBV30
CAWSGDSSNQPQHF
TGTGCCTGGAGCGGGGACAGTAGCAATCAGCCCCAGCATTTT
>TRBJ1-5|NA|TRBV5-6
CASSLGNAGPLSNQPQHF
TGTGCCAGCAGCTTAGGAAACGCGGGACCGCTTAGCAATCAGCCCCAGCATTTT
>TRBJ1-4|NA|TRBV30
CAWALEDEKLFF
TGTGCCTGGGCCCTGGAGGATGAAAAACTGTTTTTT
>TRBJ1-5|NA|TRBV27
CASGRDRNQPQHF
TGTGCCAGCGGAAGGGACCGTAATCAGCCCCAGCATTTT
>TRBJ1-3|NA|TRBV6-5
CASSYSPGGNTIYF
TGTGCCAGCAGTTACTCGCCAGGGGGAAACACCATATATTTT
>TRBJ1-5|NA|TRBV11-2
CASSLAAGDSNQPQHF
TGTGCCAGCAGCTTAGCGGCAGGGGATAGCAATCAGCCCCAGCATTTT
>TRBJ2-5|TRBD2|TRBV3-1/TRBV3-2
CASSQEGLAGRRTQYF
TGTGCCAGCAGCCAAGAGGGACTAGCGGGACGAAGGACCCAGTACTTC
>TRBJ2-1|NA|TRBV3-1/TRBV3-2
CASSQARGPRDEQFF
TGTGCCAGCAGCCAAGCTCGGGGGCCACGGGATGAGCAGTTCTTC
>TRBJ1-5|NA|TRBV30
CAWSVGVYQPQHF
TGTGCCTGGAGTGTAGGCGTTTATCAGCCCCAGCATTTT